A single sample is the source of the 3 T cell receptor beta chains below, sequenced in a study of cytomegalovirus exposure and HLA in healthy donors. This PCR relied on a set of 60 Vbeta primers and 13 Jbeta primers. Only in-frame clones appear in the TCRdb table, and some are missing; sequencing was by immunoSEQ multiplex PCR. The sample has 150,000 to 200,000 clones, roughly 72% seen once; the top ten hold roughly 7.1%. Sequencing used PBMCs. The source of these receptors is a man aged 40-50 years in good health and CMV-seropositive.

V gene TRBV10-3 combines with J gene TRBJ1-1, with 8 bases fitting TRBD1. CDR1 and CDR2 (germline): ENHRY, SYGVKD. The CDR3 length is 17 residues. Unmatched junction bases numbered 17, after V lost 8 bases and J lost 3 bases. The DNA for the CDR3 is TGTGCCATCCAGGGCGAGCGCTCAGGGGGCTGGGACACTGAAGCTTTCTTT. Translating it yields CAIQGERSGGWDTEAFF.

This sequence joins TRBV7-8 and TRBJ1-1, with 7 bases that match TRBD1. V lost 5 bases and J lost 7; bases outside the gene matches: 1. CDR3 length: 11 residues. Looked up from germline, CDR1 is SGHVS and CDR2 is FQNEAQ. As DNA, the CDR3 is TGTGCCAGCAGCACAGGGGTTGAAGCTTTCTTT. Encoded protein: CASSTGVEAFF.

This rearrangement joins TRBV10-3 to TRBJ1-2; the D gene is possibly TRBD1 (5 bases). Trimming took off 7 bases at V and 7 bases at J, with 13 bases between the two ends. CDR1 is ENHRY, CDR2 SYGVKD, per germline. The CDR3 length is 12 residues. The CDR3 DNA reads TGTGCCATCACCCCGGGGGAGCGTGGCTACACCTTC. It translates to CAITPGERGYTF.